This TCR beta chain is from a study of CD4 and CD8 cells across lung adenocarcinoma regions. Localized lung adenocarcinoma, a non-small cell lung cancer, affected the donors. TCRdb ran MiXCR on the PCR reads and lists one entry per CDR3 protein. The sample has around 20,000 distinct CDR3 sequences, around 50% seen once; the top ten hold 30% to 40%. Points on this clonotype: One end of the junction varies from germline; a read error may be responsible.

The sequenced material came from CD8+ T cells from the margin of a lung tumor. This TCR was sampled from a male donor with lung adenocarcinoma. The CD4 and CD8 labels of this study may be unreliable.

The CDR3 DNA reads TGTGCCAGCAGGCGAAAGGCGCAACGGAAAAATACTCAGTATTTT. Residues: CASRRKAQRKNTQYF. V is TRBV6-1 and J is TRBJ2-3; D call uncertain. This CDR3 contains 15 residues. Germline assignment: CDR1 MNHNS and CDR2 SASEGT.